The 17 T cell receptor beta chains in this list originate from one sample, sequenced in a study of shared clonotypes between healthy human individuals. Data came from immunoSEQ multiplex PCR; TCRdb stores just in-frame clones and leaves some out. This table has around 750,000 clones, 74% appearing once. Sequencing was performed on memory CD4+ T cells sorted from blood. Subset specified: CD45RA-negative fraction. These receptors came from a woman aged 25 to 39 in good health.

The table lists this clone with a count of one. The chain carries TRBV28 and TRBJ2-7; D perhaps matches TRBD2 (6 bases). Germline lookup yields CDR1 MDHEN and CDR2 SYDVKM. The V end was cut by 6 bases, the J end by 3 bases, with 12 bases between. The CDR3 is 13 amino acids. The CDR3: CASRPGLNYEQYF. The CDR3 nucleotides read TGTGCCAGCAGGCCTGGACTAAACTACGAGCAGTACTTC.

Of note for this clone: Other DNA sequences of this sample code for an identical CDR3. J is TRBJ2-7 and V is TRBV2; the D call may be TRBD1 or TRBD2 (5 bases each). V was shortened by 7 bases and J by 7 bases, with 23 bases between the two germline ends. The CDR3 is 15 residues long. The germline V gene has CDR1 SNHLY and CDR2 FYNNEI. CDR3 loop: CASIRDPTPLLEQYF. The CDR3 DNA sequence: TGTGCCAGCATTAGGGACCCGACACCCTTATTAGAGCAGTACTTC. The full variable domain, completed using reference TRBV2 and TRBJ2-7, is EPEVTQTPSHQVTQMGQEVILRCVPISNHLYFYWYRQILGQKVEFLVSFYNNEISEKSEIFDDQFSVERPDGSNFTLKIRSTKLEDSAMYFCASIRDPTPLLEQYFGPGTRLTVT.

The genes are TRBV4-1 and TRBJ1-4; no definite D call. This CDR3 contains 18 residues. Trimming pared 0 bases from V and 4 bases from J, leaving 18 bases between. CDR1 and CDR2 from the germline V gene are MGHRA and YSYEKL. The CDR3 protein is CASSQDRHSGVFNEKLFF. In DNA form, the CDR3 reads TGCGCCAGCAGCCAAGATCGGCACAGCGGGGTTTTTAATGAAAAACTGTTTTTT.

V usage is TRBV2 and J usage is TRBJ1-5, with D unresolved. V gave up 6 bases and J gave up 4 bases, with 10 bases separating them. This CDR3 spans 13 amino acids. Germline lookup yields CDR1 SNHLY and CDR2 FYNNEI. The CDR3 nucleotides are TGTGCCAGCAGGAGGAGTGGTAATCAGCCCCAGCATTTT. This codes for CASRRSGNQPQHF. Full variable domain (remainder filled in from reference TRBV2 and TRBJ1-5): EPEVTQTPSHQVTQMGQEVILRCVPISNHLYFYWYRQILGQKVEFLVSFYNNEISEKSEIFDDQFSVERPDGSNFTLKIRSTKLEDSAMYFCASRRSGNQPQHFGDGTRLSIL.

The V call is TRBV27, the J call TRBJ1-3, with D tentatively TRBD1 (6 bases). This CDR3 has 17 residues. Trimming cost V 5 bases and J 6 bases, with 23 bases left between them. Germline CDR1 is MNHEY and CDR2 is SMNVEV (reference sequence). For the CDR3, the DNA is TGTGCCAGCAGTCCGAAACCACAGGGTTTTTTTGCAAACACCATATATTTT. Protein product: CASSPKPQGFFANTIYF.

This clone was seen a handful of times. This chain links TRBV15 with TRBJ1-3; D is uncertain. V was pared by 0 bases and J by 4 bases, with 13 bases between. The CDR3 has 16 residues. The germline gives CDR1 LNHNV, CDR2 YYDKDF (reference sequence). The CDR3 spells CATSRDLTAKGNTIYF. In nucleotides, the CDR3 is TGTGCCACCAGCAGAGATCTAACAGCTAAAGGAAACACCATATATTTT. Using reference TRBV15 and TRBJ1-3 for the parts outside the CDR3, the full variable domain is DAMVIQNPRYQVTQFGKPVTLSCSQTLNHNVMYWYQQKSSQAPKLLFHYYDKDFNNEADTPDNFQSRRPNTSFCFLDIRSPGLGDTAMYLCATSRDLTAKGNTIYFGEGSWLTVV.

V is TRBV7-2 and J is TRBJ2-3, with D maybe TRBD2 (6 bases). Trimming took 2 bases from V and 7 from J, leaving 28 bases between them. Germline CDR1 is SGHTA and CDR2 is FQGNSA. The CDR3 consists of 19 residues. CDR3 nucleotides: TGTGCCAGCAGCTTAAGTGTAATGGGGGGACTTAGGTTGGCGAATACGCAGTATTTT. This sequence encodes CASSLSVMGGLRLANTQYF.

CDR3 region: CASSPKGGGRAHNEQFF. The CDR3, as DNA: TGCGCCAGCAGCCCGAAAGGGGGCGGGAGGGCCCACAATGAGCAGTTCTTC. V usage is TRBV4-1 and J usage is TRBJ2-1; 9 bases line up with TRBD2. Germline V gene data show CDR1 as MGHRA and CDR2 as YSYEKL. The V gene end was trimmed by 4 bases and the J gene end by 5 bases; junction bases not matched to a gene: 12. The CDR3 sequence is 17 residues long.

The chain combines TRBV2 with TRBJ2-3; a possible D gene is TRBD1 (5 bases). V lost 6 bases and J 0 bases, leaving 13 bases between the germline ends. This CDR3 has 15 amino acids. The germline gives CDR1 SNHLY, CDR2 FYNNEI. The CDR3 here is CASSWGPPSTDTQYF. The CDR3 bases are TGTGCCAGCAGCTGGGGCCCACCTAGCACAGATACGCAGTATTTT.

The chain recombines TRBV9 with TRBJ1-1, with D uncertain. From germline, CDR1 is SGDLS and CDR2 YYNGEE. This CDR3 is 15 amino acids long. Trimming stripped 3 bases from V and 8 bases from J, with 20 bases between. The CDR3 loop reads CASSDSRERAKEAFF. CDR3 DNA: TGTGCCAGCAGCGATTCCCGGGAGAGGGCGAAGGAAGCTTTCTTT.

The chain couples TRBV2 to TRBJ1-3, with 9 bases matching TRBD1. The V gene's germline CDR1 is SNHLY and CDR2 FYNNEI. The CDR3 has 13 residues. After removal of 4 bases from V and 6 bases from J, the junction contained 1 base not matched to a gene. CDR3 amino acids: CASSGQGVNTIYF. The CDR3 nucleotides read TGTGCCAGCAGTGGACAGGGGGTAAACACCATATATTTT.

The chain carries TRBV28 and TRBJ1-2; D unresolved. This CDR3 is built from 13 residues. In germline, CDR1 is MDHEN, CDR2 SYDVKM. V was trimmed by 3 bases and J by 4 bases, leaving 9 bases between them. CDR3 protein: CASSFGQIYGYTF. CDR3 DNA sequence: TGTGCCAGCAGTTTTGGGCAGATCTATGGCTACACCTTC.

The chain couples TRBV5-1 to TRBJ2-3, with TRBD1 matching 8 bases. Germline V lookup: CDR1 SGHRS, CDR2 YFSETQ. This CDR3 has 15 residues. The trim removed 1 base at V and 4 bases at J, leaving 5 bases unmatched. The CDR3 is CASSLQGARSDTQYF. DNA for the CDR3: TGCGCCAGCAGCTTGCAGGGGGCTAGGTCAGATACGCAGTATTTT.

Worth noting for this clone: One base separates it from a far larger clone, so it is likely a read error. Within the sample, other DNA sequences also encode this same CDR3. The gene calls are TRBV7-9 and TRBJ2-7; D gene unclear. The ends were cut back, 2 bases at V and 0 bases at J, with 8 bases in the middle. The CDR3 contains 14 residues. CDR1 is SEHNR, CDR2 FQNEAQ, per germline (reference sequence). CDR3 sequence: CASSLQRDSYEQYF. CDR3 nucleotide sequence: TGTGCCAGCAGCTTACAGCGTGACTCCTACGAGCAGTACTTC.

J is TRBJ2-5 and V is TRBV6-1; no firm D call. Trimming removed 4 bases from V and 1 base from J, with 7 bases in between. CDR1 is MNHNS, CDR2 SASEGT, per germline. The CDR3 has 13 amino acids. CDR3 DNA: TGTGCCAGCAGTGGACAACTCCAAGAGACCCAGTACTTC. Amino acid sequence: CASSGQLQETQYF.

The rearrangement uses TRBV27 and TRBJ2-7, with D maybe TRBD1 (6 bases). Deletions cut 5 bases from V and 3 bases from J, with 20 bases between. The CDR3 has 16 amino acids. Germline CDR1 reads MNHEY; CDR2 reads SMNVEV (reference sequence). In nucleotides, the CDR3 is TGTGCCAGCAGTCCAATTAGACAGGCAGGCGTCTACGAGCAGTACTTC. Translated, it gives CASSPIRQAGVYEQYF.

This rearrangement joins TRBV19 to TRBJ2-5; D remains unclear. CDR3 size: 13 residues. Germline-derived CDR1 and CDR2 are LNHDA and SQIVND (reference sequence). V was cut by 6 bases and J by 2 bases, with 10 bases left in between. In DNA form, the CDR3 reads TGTGCCAGTAGAGGAAGGGTTCAAGAGACCCAGTACTTC. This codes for CASRGRVQETQYF.